This TCR beta chain was sequenced for a study of blood T cell repertoires in COVID-19. Looking at the study overall: Samples taken during acute and convalescent COVID-19 were collected in the United States, Italy and Spain. PBMCs, B-cell-depleted T cells, or T cells were the source of the cDNA or gDNA that made up the material.

Original processing methods: From reference gene primer amplification, estimates of nucleated cell counts were derived. Generated by immunoSEQ multiplex PCR, the TCRdb table keeps only in-frame clones and is missing some. V, J and clone size reflect that table, while D and trimming were determined from the DNA. Seen here are about 99,000 clones, 91% observed once, and the top ten hold approximately 6%. V dropped 6 bases and J dropped 0; count of bases not matched to a gene: 15. The V gene's germline CDR1 is SNHLY and CDR2 FYNNEI. The CDR3 has 19 amino acids. This clone came up a few times. The chain is built from TRBV2 and TRBJ1-5; 9 bases line up with TRBD1. The material sequenced was peripheral blood. This receptor was identified in a human donor in a cohort sampled during active COVID-19. CDR3 bases: TGTGCCAGCAGCGGGCCGGGACAGGGTGGGTATTATAGCAATCAGCCCCAGCATTTT. Translation: CASSGPGQGGYYSNQPQHF.